The sequence of this TCR beta chain was determined in a study of blood T cell repertoires in COVID-19. Study at large: COVID-19 samples collected from the United States, Italy and Spain covered acute and convalescent phases.

Original methodology: Reference gene primer amplification yielded estimated nucleated cell counts. This table comes from immunoSEQ multiplex PCR, and its TCRdb copy is limited to in-frame clones, with some not included. That table supplies the V and J calls and clone size; D and trimming were determined from the DNA. The sample lists 140,000 to 150,000 clones, 79% occurring once. The sample consisted of peripheral blood. The source is a man in his forties or fifties with active or convalescent COVID-19.

Written as DNA, the CDR3 is TGTGCCAGTAAGAATGAGATCGGGGACACCCAGCCCCAGCATTTT. Amino acid sequence: CASKNEIGDTQPQHF. This chain connects TRBV19 to TRBJ1-5, with a weak D call TRBD1 (6 bases). The CDR3 totals 15 residues. Trimming left V 7 bases short and J 7 bases short, with 20 bases between. Germline loops: CDR1 LNHDA, CDR2 SQIVND (reference sequence).